These 14 T cell receptor beta chains were sequenced from one sample in a study of patients and donors after allogeneic stem cell transplantation. TCRdb re-derived calls from the RT-PCR reads in MiXCR, one entry per CDR3 protein. Of more than 850,000 distinct CDR3 sequences in the sample, more than 15% are singletons; the top ten hold around 6%. What was sequenced was blood, either unsorted or a sorted T cell fraction (not recorded which). These receptors were collected from a human donor who was either an allogeneic HSCT recipient or a stem cell or donor lymphocyte infusion donor (not recorded which). It is not recorded whose cells these are; they may come from a transplant donor.

There are a few counts of this clonotype. V is TRBV6-1 and J is TRBJ1-5; the D is unclear. The germline CDR1 and CDR2 sequences are MNHNS and SASEGT. V lost 4 bases and J 4 bases, leaving 5 bases between the germline ends. The CDR3 is 12 residues long. In DNA, the CDR3 is TGTGCCAGCAGTGCGGGGAATCAGCCCCAGCATTTT. It codes for CASSAGNQPQHF.

The V gene is TRBV4-3, the J gene TRBJ1-5; no clear D. V was pared by 0 bases and J by 3 bases, with 9 bases between. This CDR3 comprises 15 residues. Germline V CDR1 and CDR2: LGHNA, YSLEER. CDR3 in DNA: TGCGCCAGCAGCCAAGATATCCAGATCAATCAGCCCCAGCATTTT. This sequence encodes CASSQDIQINQPQHF.

The sample holds a few counts of this clonotype. The V and J genes are TRBV2 and TRBJ2-1; D may be TRBD2 (6 bases). This CDR3 spans 12 amino acids. The V gene's germline CDR1 is SNHLY and CDR2 FYNNEI. V was clipped by 8 bases and J by 7 bases, with 12 bases between them. CDR3 coding DNA: TGTGCCAGCCATATACGGGGGAATGAGCAGTTCTTC. Residues: CASHIRGNEQFF.

The CDR3 reads CAWNLQGLGNTIYF. The DNA for the CDR3 is TGTGCCTGGAACCTACAGGGATTAGGAAACACCATATATTTT. The gene calls are TRBV30 and TRBJ1-3, with a possible D match to TRBD1 (6 bases). In germline, CDR1 is GTSNPN, CDR2 SVGIG (reference sequence). Trimming removed 4 bases from V and 4 bases from J, with 14 bases in between. The CDR3 length is 14 residues.

This clonotype showed up many times. The CDR3 reads CSVERGNEQYF. The DNA of the CDR3 is TGCAGCGTGGAGAGGGGGAACGAGCAGTACTTC. The V call is TRBV29-1, the J call TRBJ2-7, with a possible D match to TRBD1 (6 bases). The CDR3 is made up of 11 amino acids. Trimming left V 6 bases short and J 5 bases short, with 11 bases between. Germline loops: CDR1 SQVTM, CDR2 ANQGSEA.

The chain employs TRBV6-5 and TRBJ2-3, with D perhaps TRBD2 (5 bases). The CDR3 covers 16 residues. Trimming shortened V by 0 bases and J by 1 base, and 11 bases separated the two germline ends. CDR1 and CDR2 (germline): MNHEY, SVGAGI. CDR3 DNA: TGTGCCAGCAGTTACTCGGCGGGTAAGGGCACAGATACGCAGTATTTT. Protein: CASSYSAGKGTDTQYF.

This clonotype was detected only a few times. This chain uses TRBV12-3 or TRBV12-4 with TRBJ2-1, with 10 bases matching TRBD2. This CDR3 contains 15 residues. The V and J ends lost 6 bases and 8 bases, in that order; junction bases with no gene match: 10. The CDR3: CASSGSGGARHEQFF. CDR3 nucleotides: TGTGCCAGCAGCGGGAGCGGGGGGGCTAGGCATGAGCAGTTCTTC.

The chain is built from TRBV12-3 or TRBV12-4 and TRBJ2-7, with 13 positions matching TRBD2. The CDR3 spans 15 residues. Trimming removed 6 bases from V and 5 bases from J; junction bases left unmatched: 7. The CDR3 protein is CASRPRLAGGDEQYF. The DNA of the CDR3 is TGTGCCAGCAGACCTCGACTAGCGGGAGGTGACGAGCAGTACTTC.

In this sample, this clonotype turned up many times. The genes are TRBV6-1 and TRBJ2-7, with D unclear. V lost 5 bases to trimming and J lost 3 bases, with 17 bases between them. Per the germline V gene, CDR1 is MNHNS and CDR2 is SASEGT. This CDR3 spans 15 amino acids. The CDR3 here is CASSLNLVGLYEQYF. CDR3 DNA sequence: TGTGCCAGCAGTCTTAATTTAGTGGGCCTCTACGAGCAGTACTTC.

The gene calls are TRBV3-1 and TRBJ1-1, with D unresolved. Trimming cost V 4 bases and J 1 base, with 16 bases left between them. Germline loops: CDR1 LGHDT, CDR2 YNNKEL (reference sequence). The CDR3 spans 16 residues. In nucleotides, the CDR3 is TGTGCCAGCAGCCCAGTTTTTGGGAGTGAGAACACTGAAGCTTTCTTT. It yields the protein CASSPVFGSENTEAFF. The full variable domain, rest sourced from reference TRBV3-1 and TRBJ1-1, is DTAVSQTPKYLVTQMGNDKSIKCEQNLGHDTMYWYKQDSKKFLKIMFSYNNKELIINETVPNRFSPKSPDKAHLNLHINSLELGDSAVYFCASSPVFGSENTEAFFGQGTRLTVV.

The rearrangement joins TRBV18 to TRBJ2-3, with a possible D match to TRBD1 (5 bases). This CDR3 has 15 amino acids. Deletions cut 6 bases from V and 7 bases from J, with 20 bases between. The germline V gene has CDR1 KGHSH and CDR2 LQKENI. Here the CDR3 DNA reads TGTGCCAGCTCTCCGCGAAGACAGTTCAGTTATACGCAGTATTTT. It encodes CASSPRRQFSYTQYF.

This clonotype was picked up a small number of times. The rearrangement joins TRBV12-3 or TRBV12-4 to TRBJ2-1; possible D gene TRBD2, 6 bases. The V and J ends lost 2 bases and 3 bases respectively, with 14 bases between them. CDR3 length: 16 residues. The DNA for the CDR3 is TGTGCCAGCAGTTTATGGGGGGAAGCGGGCTACAATGAGCAGTTCTTC. Amino acid sequence: CASSLWGEAGYNEQFF.

This clonotype was recorded many times. The chain carries TRBV29-1 and TRBJ1-2, with 9 bases lining up with TRBD1. V was pared by 6 bases and J by 7 bases, with 12 bases of the junction left unmatched. Germline CDR1 SQVTM, CDR2 ANQGSEA. The CDR3 has 14 residues. The CDR3 DNA reads TGCAGCGTAGCCGGGACAGGGAGTGGGTCTGGCTACACCTTC. Protein product: CSVAGTGSGSGYTF.

This clonotype came up a few times. The CDR3 protein is CASSIGRRGREAFF. The CDR3 bases are TGTGCCAGCAGTATCGGACGCAGGGGGCGAGAAGCTTTCTTT. The chain is built from TRBV28 and TRBJ1-1, with 8 bases lining up with TRBD1. The CDR3 consists of 14 residues. The junction had 10 bases not matched to a gene; V was cut back by 5 bases and J by 8 bases. CDR1 is MDHEN and CDR2 is SYDVKM in the germline V gene. The full variable domain, with the rest looked up from reference TRBV28 and TRBJ1-1, is DVKVTQSSRYLVKRTGEKVFLECVQDMDHENMFWYRQDPGLGLRLIYFSYDVKMKEKGDIPEGYSVSREKKERFSLILESASTNQTSMYLCASSIGRRGREAFFGQGTRLTVV.